This T cell receptor (beta chain) was captured by sequencing in a study of blood T cell repertoires in COVID-19 (dated by TCRdb to 2018 to 2020). Background on the whole study: Samples covering the acute and convalescent phases of COVID-19 were provided by collaborators in the United States, Italy and Spain. The repertoires were released in a freely available public database meant as a resource for research on the immune response to SARS-CoV-2. Where HLA class I and class II types were available, the types were taken from metadata supplied by the sample provider, not from assay-based typing. Sample metadata almost always included a de-identified subject ID, COVID-19 status, age in years and sex. Samples were obtained from the ongoing ImmuneRACE study (first 160 participants) and from 1,000 to 1,500 subjects provided by 6 global collaborators. The prospective study material was composed of cDNA or gDNA derived from T cells, B-cell-depleted T cells, or PBMCs. Deeply sampled blood TCRbeta repertoires from subjects exposed to, actively infected with, or recovered from COVID-19 were included in the dataset.

About this clone itself: Its antigen target is currently unknown. Nothing much larger sits one base from this clone, and base qualities are not available.

Enrolling through a virtual design, the prospective study's participants ranged in age from about 18 to 89 years and lived across about two dozen United States geographic areas. Cohort assignment in the prospective study relied on participant-reported clinical history from a screening survey and a study questionnaire. Mobile phlebotomists in the prospective study collected whole blood, serum and a nasopharyngeal or oropharyngeal swab from every participant. Additional blood draws and questionnaires over a 2-month period could optionally be provided by prospective study participants. Before DNA extraction, blood samples from the prospective study were shipped at room temperature or frozen. Here is what the overall study found, with its caveats: Clinical and demographic metadata were provided uncurated, with the amount varying by source and participant.

TCRbeta CDR3 regions were amplified from genomic DNA using the immunoSEQ Assay, a bias-controlled multiplex PCR. Per the original workflow: The number of nucleated cells in each sample was estimated from the amplification of reference gene primers within the assay. To quantify the absolute abundance of each unique TCRbeta CDR3 rearrangement, sequence reads were collapsed and filtered. Productive Simpson clonality was computed per sample as the square root of Simpson's diversity index over productive rearrangements. TCRdb carries this immuneACCESS record with in-frame sequences only. Its versions omit some clonotypes, under half of them owing to an unresolved V gene in the studies checked, with the rest unexplained. V, J and clone size are taken as reported in that table, and D and trimming were inferred from the DNA itself. The sample contains approximately 240,000 clones, around 87% of them found a single time. Jointly, the top ten make up around 6% of the sample.

V is pared back by 7 bases and J by 4 bases, with 22 bases lying between the germline termini. Via the germline V gene, CDR1 is MDHEN and CDR2 SYDVKM. The CDR3 covers 17 residues, taking in both the cysteine and the phenylalanine. Only the CDR3 DNA stays, 51 bases, in frame from base 1. The specimen was PBMCs or T cells enriched from blood (not recorded which). This chain is built from TRBV28 and TRBJ2-2; TRBD2 could be the D gene, as 7 bases match. The sequence came from a woman aged 30 to 39 with acute COVID-19. At the DNA level, the sequence is TGTGCCAGCAAGCCGACGGGGGGCGGAAAGGGCACCGGGGAGCTGTTTTTT. Its protein product is CASKPTGGGKGTGELFF.